This T cell receptor beta chain derives from a study of cytomegalovirus exposure and HLA in healthy donors. Study findings and constraints: The majority of TCR sequences were rare, yet some public TCRs appeared in many donors. In the approximately 130 validation repertoires, about 94% of cluster scores exceeded 0, per a later analysis. Reportedly, cytomegalovirus status was diagnosed with high sensitivity and specificity. The authors enumerated roughly 180 TCR beta chains as linked to cytomegalovirus.

This CDR3 is built from 15 residues. Trimming cost V 5 bases and J 1 base, with 12 bases left between them. Germline V lookup: CDR1 PRHDT, CDR2 FYEKMQ (reference sequence). The data were produced by immunoSEQ multiplex PCR, yet TCRdb's version contains in-frame clones alone and is incomplete. The sample holds some 72,000 clones; 90% to 96% are singletons and the top ten take around 1.6%. Comment on this clone: Its cognate antigen is unknown.

V is TRBV13 and J is TRBJ1-3, with unresolved D. The specimen was PBMCs. The receptor comes from a man aged 18 to 30 in good health and CMV-seropositive. CDR3 sequence (DNA): TGTGCCAGCAGCCGGGTGAGGCCGTCTGGAAACACCATATATTTT. This gives the protein CASSRVRPSGNTIYF.